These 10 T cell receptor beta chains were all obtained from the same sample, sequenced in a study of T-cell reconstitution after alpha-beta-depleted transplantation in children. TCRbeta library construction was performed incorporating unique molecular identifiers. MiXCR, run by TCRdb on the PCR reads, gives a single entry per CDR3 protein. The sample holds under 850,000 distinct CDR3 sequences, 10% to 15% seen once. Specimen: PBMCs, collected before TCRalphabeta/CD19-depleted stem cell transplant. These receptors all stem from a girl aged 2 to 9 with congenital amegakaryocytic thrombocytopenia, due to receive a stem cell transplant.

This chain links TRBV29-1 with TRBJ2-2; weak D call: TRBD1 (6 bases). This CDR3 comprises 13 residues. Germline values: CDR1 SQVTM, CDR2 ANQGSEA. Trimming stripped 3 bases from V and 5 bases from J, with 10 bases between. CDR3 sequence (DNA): TGCAGCGTTGAGGGACAATCTACCGGGGAGCTGTTTTTT. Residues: CSVEGQSTGELFF.

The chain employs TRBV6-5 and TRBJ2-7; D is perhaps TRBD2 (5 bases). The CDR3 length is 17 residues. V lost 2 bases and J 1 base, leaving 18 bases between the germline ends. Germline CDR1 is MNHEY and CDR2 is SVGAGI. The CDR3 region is CASSYPARGVTSYEQYF. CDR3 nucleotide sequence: TGTGCCAGCAGTTACCCAGCACGGGGAGTAACATCCTACGAGCAGTACTTC.

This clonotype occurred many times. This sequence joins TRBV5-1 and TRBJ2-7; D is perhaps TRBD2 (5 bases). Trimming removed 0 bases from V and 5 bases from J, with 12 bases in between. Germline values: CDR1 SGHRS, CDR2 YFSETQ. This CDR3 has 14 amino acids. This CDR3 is CASSLEDFGNEQYF. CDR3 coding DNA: TGCGCCAGCAGCTTGGAAGATTTCGGGAACGAGCAGTACTTC. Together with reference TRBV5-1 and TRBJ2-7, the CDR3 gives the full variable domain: KAGVTQTPRYLIKTRGQQVTLSCSPISGHRSVSWYQQTPGQGLQFLFEYFSETQRNKGNFPGRFSGRQFSNSRSEMNVSTLELGDSALYLCASSLEDFGNEQYFGPGTRLTVT.

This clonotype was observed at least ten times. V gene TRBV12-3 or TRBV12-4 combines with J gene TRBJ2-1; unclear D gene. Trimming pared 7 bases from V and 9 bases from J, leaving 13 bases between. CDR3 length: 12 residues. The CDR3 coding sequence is TGTGCCAGCACCGGTCTGCGGAGTGAGCAGTTCTTC. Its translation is CASTGLRSEQFF.

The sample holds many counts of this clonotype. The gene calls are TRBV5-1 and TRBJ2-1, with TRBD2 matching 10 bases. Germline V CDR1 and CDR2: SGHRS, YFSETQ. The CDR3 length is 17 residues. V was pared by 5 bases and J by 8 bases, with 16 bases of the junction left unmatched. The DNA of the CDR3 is TGCGCCAGCAGTAAGGGTTCATCTAGCGGGAGTGACGATGAGCAGTTCTTC. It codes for CASSKGSSSGSDDEQFF.

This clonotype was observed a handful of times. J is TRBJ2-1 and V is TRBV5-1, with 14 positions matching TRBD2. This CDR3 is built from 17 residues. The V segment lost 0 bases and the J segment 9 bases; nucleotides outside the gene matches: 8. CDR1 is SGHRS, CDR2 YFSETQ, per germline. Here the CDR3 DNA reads TGCGCCAGCAGCTTGGCTGAGGGACTAGCGGGAGTGGGTGAGCAGTTCTTC. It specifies CASSLAEGLAGVGEQFF.

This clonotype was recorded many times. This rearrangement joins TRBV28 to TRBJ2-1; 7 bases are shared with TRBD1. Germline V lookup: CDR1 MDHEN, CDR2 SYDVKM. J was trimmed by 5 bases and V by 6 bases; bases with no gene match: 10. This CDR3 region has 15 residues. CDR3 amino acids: CASSQHNRGNNEQFF. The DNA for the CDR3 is TGTGCCAGCAGCCAACACAACAGGGGAAACAATGAGCAGTTCTTC.

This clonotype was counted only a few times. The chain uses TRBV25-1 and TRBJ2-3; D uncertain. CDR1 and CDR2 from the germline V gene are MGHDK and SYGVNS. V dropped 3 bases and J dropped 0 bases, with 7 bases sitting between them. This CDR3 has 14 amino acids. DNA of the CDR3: TGTGCCAGCAGTGAGGGTCCCAGCACAGATACGCAGTATTTT. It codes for CASSEGPSTDTQYF.

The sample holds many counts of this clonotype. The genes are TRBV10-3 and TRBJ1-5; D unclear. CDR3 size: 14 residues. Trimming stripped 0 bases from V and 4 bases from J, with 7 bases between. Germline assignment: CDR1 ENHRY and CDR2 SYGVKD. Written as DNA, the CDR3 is TGTGCCATCAGTGAGTCGAGTGGGAATCAGCCCCAGCATTTT. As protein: CAISESSGNQPQHF.

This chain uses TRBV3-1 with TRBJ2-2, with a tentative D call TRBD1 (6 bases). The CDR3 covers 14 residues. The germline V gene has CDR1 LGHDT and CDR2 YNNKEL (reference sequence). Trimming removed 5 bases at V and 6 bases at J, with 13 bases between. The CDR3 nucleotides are TGTGCCAGCAGCGACACCGCAGGGGCCGGGGAGCTGTTTTTT. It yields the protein CASSDTAGAGELFF.